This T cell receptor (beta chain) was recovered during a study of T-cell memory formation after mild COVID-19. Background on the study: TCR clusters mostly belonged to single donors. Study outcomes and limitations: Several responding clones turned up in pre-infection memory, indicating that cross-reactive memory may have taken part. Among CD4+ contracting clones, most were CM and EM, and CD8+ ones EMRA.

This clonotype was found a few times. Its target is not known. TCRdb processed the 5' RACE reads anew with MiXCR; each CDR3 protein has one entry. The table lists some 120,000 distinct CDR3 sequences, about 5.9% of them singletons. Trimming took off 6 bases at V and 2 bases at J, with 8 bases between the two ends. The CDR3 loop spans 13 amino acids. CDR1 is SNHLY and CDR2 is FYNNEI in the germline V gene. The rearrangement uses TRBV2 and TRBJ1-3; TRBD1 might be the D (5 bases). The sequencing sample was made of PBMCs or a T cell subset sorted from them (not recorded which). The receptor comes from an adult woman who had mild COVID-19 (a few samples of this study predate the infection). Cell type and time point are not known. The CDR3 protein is CASRTGAGNTIYF. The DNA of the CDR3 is TGTGCCAGCAGAACAGGTGCTGGAAACACCATATATTTT.